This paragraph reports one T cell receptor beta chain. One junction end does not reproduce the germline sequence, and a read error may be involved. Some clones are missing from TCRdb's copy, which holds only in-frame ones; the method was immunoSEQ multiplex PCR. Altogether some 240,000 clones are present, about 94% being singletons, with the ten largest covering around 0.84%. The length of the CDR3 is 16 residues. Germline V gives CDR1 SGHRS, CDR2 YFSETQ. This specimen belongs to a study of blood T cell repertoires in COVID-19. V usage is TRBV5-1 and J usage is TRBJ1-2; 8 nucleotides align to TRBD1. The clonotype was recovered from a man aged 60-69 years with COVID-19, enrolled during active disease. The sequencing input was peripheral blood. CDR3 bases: TGCGCCAGCAGTTTGGGGGCAGGGGGCATCGACTATGGCTACACCTTC. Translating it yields CASSLGAGGIDYGYTF.